Sequencing of this T cell receptor beta chain was carried out in a study of cytomegalovirus exposure and HLA in healthy donors. General observations from the study: Earlier analysis found most TCR beta V segments productive about 87% or about 30% of the time. Based on reports, TCR beta sequences accurately predicted HLA-A and HLA-B alleles for most subjects.

The length of the CDR3 is 14 residues. Germline values: CDR1 SGHAT, CDR2 FQNNGV. V lost 8 bases, J lost 2 bases, and 8 bases stayed unmatched. PCR employed 60 Vbeta and 13 Jbeta primers. Libraries were prepared by immunoSEQ multiplex PCR; TCRdb keeps only in-frame clonotypes and omits some of them. The table lists over 150,000 clones, around 68% of them singletons. In regard to this clone: Its matching antigen is unknown.

The specimen sequenced was PBMCs. This TCR was recovered from a woman in her 40s in good health and CMV-seropositive. The chain links TRBV11-2 to TRBJ2-7, with 8 nucleotides matching TRBD1. CDR3 loop: CASGRQGPTYEQYF. CDR3 in DNA: TGTGCCAGCGGCCGACAGGGGCCTACCTACGAGCAGTACTTC.